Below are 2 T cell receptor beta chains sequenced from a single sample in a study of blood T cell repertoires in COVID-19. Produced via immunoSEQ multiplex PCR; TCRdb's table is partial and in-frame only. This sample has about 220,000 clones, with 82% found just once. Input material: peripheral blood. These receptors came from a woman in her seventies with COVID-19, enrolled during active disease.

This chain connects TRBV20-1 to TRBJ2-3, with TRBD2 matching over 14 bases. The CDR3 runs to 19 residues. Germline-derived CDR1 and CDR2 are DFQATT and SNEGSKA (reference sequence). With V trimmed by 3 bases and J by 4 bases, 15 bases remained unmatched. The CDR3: CSASTPPGLAGAGSDTQYF. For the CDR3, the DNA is TGCAGTGCTAGTACTCCCCCGGGACTAGCGGGAGCAGGATCAGATACGCAGTATTTT.

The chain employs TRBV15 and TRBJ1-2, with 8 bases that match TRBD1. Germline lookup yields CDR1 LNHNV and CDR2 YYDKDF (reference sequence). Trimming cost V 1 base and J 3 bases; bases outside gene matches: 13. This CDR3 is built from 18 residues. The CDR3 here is CATSRVDREKSGDYGYTF. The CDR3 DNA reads TGTGCCACCAGCAGAGTGGACAGGGAAAAATCAGGGGACTATGGCTACACCTTC.